The 23 T cell receptor beta chains reported below all come from one sample, sequenced in a study of blood T cells in healthy people across ages (dated by TCRdb to the mid-2010s). The library was built by means of 5' RACE. Reads for this sample came from an Illumina HiSeq 2500. A second 7 to 11 cycle PCR used a sample-barcoded 5' primer and a J-beta primer mix. Using fastp at Q25 and MiXCR, TCRdb reprocessed the public reads and kept productive beta chains. When rows share a CDR3 protein, they turn into one entry using the most common DNA and genes. Counted in this sample were about 1.6 million distinct CDR3 sequences; roughly 32% of them appeared once. The ten top clones hold approximately 11% of the sample. Sequencing was performed on blood. These receptors were taken from a woman between 25 and 40 years old in good health.

As to this clonotype: A read error may explain this, as a much larger clone is one base away. V is TRBV10-3 and J is TRBJ1-2; D is possibly TRBD1 (5 bases). V was shortened by 4 bases and J by 6 bases, with 18 bases between the two germline ends. Looked up from germline, CDR1 is ENHRY and CDR2 is SYGVKD. The CDR3 contains 15 residues. The CDR3 DNA sequence: TGTGCCATCAGTGGGGACCCCGAGGGCCGGAATGGCTACACCTTC. Translated: CAISGDPEGRNGYTF.

This clonotype was counted only a few times. The chain carries TRBV5-1 and TRBJ1-6; 9 nucleotides line up with TRBD1. V shed 0 bases and J 10 bases; nucleotides not matched to a gene: 11. CDR1 SGHRS and CDR2 YFSETQ come from the germline V gene. The length of the CDR3 is 17 residues. The CDR3 nucleotides read TGCGCCAGCAGCTTGGGGACAGGGGACTACGAGAACTCACCCCTCCACTTT. It yields the protein CASSLGTGDYENSPLHF.

CDR3: CASSYSTRGESRDEQFF. CDR3 bases: TGTGCCAGCAGTTACTCAACCAGGGGGGAGAGTCGGGATGAGCAGTTCTTC. The V call is TRBV6-5, the J call TRBJ2-1; weak D call: TRBD1 (7 bases). Germline assignment: CDR1 MNHEY and CDR2 SVGAGI. V lost 0 bases and J 8 bases, leaving 20 bases between the germline ends. This CDR3 comprises 17 residues.

This clonotype was observed a handful of times. The V and J genes are TRBV12-3 or TRBV12-4 and TRBJ2-7; D might be TRBD1 or TRBD2, each matching 6 bases. V was cut by 2 bases and J by 1 base, with 9 bases left in between. The CDR3 length is 14 residues. This chain's CDR3 is CASSLWGASYEQYF. The CDR3 DNA follows: TGTGCCAGCAGTTTATGGGGGGCTTCCTACGAGCAGTACTTC.

The chain joins TRBV5-1 to TRBJ2-3; 7 bases match TRBD1. The V gene's germline CDR1 is SGHRS and CDR2 YFSETQ. The CDR3 runs 15 residues. The V gene end was trimmed by 7 bases and the J gene end by 6 bases; junction bases not matched to a gene: 14. The CDR3 is CASCGTGDGVDTQYF. The CDR3 DNA sequence: TGCGCCAGCTGCGGCACAGGGGACGGGGTGGATACGCAGTATTTT.

The table lists this clonotype with a few counts. V usage is TRBV10-3 and J usage is TRBJ2-7; TRBD2 is a possible D gene (5 bases). The CDR3 loop spans 13 amino acids. V dropped 4 bases and J dropped 3 bases, with 10 bases sitting between them. Germline V lookup: CDR1 ENHRY, CDR2 SYGVKD. The CDR3 protein is CAISGTELYEQYF. CDR3 nucleotides: TGTGCCATCAGTGGGACTGAGCTCTACGAGCAGTACTTC.

This clonotype was counted a few times. The chain links TRBV18 to TRBJ2-7; D gene uncertain. The CDR3 covers 14 residues. The germline V gene encodes CDR1 KGHSH and CDR2 LQKENI. V gave up 6 bases and J gave up 2 bases, with 14 bases separating them. The CDR3 protein is CASSAASSAYEQYF. The CDR3 DNA follows: TGTGCCAGCTCTGCGGCGTCCTCAGCCTACGAGCAGTACTTC.

The V gene is TRBV27, the J gene TRBJ2-3; D remains unclear. CDR1 is MNHEY, CDR2 SMNVEV, per germline (reference sequence). This CDR3 has 14 amino acids. The germline V and J ends were trimmed by 6 bases and 0 bases, with 10 bases remaining between them. CDR3 residues: CASSYVLSTDTQYF. In DNA form, the CDR3 reads TGTGCCAGCAGCTACGTGCTTAGCACAGATACGCAGTATTTT.

This clonotype occurred a few times. At one end the junction does not follow the germline gene, possibly because of a read error. The rearrangement joins TRBV4-1 to TRBJ1-5; no clear D. Germline CDR1 is MGHRA and CDR2 is YSYEKL. This CDR3 has 13 amino acids. The CDR3 region has the DNA TGCGCCAGCAGCCAAGATGGGTATCAGCCCCTGCATTTT. It codes for CASSQDGYQPLHF.

This clonotype was picked up a small number of times. The V and J genes are TRBV10-3 and TRBJ2-5; 14 bases are shared with TRBD2. J lost 4 bases, V lost 11 bases, and 6 bases had no gene match. CDR3 length: 14 residues. Germline CDR1 is ENHRY and CDR2 is SYGVKD. The CDR3 region has the DNA TGTGCCCCTCTGACTAGCGGGAGGGGAGAGACCCAGTACTTC. This sequence encodes CAPLTSGRGETQYF.

V is TRBV4-1 and J is TRBJ2-7, with TRBD1 identical over 8 bases. The germline V gene has CDR1 MGHRA and CDR2 YSYEKL. The CDR3 is 17 residues long. Trimming at V came to 1 base and at J to 2 bases, leaving 10 bases not matched to a gene. CDR3 in amino acids: CASSQAGTGLYTYEQYF. The CDR3, as DNA: TGCGCCAGCAGCCAAGCGGGGACAGGACTTTATACCTACGAGCAGTACTTC.

This clonotype was seen once. This chain connects TRBV2 to TRBJ1-1; weak D call: TRBD1 (6 bases). V was cut by 4 bases and J by 2 bases, with 11 bases left in between. Germline-derived CDR1 and CDR2 are SNHLY and FYNNEI. The CDR3 sequence is 14 residues long. The CDR3 DNA reads as TGTGCCAGCAGTGTACAGGGATTCAACACTGAAGCTTTCTTT. This translates into CASSVQGFNTEAFF.

The rearrangement joins TRBV5-5 to TRBJ1-1; 9 positions match TRBD1. J gave up 7 bases and V 4 bases, and 11 bases lay outside the gene matches. The CDR3 is made up of 15 amino acids. Per the germline V gene, CDR1 is SGHKS and CDR2 is YYEKEE (reference sequence). DNA for the CDR3: TGTGCCAGCAGCCCGGGGGACAGGGAAGGAATTGAAGCTTTCTTT. Its protein product is CASSPGDREGIEAFF.

This clonotype showed up just once. The rearrangement links TRBV29-1 to TRBJ1-4; D unresolved. Trimming stripped 8 bases from V and 3 bases from J, with 13 bases between. Germline assignment: CDR1 SQVTM and CDR2 ANQGSEA. The CDR3 runs to 13 residues. In nucleotides, the CDR3 is TGCAGCACTGAGACGTCGGCTAATGAAAAACTGTTTTTT. This gives the protein CSTETSANEKLFF.

The chain employs TRBV7-9 and TRBJ1-2; D is possibly TRBD1 (5 bases). CDR1 and CDR2 (germline): SEHNR, FQNEAQ (reference sequence). V lost 11 bases and J lost 6, with 13 bases in between. The CDR3 covers 11 residues. For the CDR3, the DNA is TGTGCCTGGATAGGGGTAGATGGCTACACCTTC. This codes for CAWIGVDGYTF. Full variable domain (outside the CDR3, taken from reference TRBV7-9 and TRBJ1-2): DTGVSQNPRHKITKRGQNVTFRCDPISEHNRLYWYRQTLGQGPEFLTYFQNEAQLEKSRLLSDRFSAERPKGSFSTLEIQRTEQGDSAMYLCAWIGVDGYTFGSGTRLTVV.

The CDR3 coding sequence is TGCAGTGCTAGAGATCTAGAACAGTCGCCCTATGGCTACACCTTC. It specifies CSARDLEQSPYGYTF. The gene calls are TRBV20-1 and TRBJ1-2; D gene unclear. In germline, CDR1 is DFQATT, CDR2 SNEGSKA (reference sequence). The CDR3 sequence is 15 residues long. V gave up 0 bases and J gave up 4 bases, with 15 bases separating them.

This clonotype was seen a few times. The chain links TRBV4-2 to TRBJ2-2; D is uncertain. CDR1 is LGHNA, CDR2 YNFKEQ, per germline. CDR3 length: 14 residues. Deletions cut 4 bases from V and 5 bases from J, with 11 bases between. This chain's CDR3 is CASSREGQTGELFF. CDR3 bases: TGTGCCAGCAGCCGAGAAGGCCAAACCGGGGAGCTGTTTTTT.

The chain couples TRBV5-1 to TRBJ2-2; maybe TRBD2 (5 bases). V was pared by 7 bases and J by 2 bases, with 12 bases between. Germline V lookup: CDR1 SGHRS, CDR2 YFSETQ. The CDR3 is 14 amino acids. The CDR3 here is CASYQGSNTGELFF. The CDR3 DNA reads TGCGCCAGCTACCAAGGGAGTAACACCGGGGAGCTGTTTTTT.

This chain connects TRBV5-1 to TRBJ2-4, with D hard to call. V was shortened by 4 bases and J by 1 base, with 15 bases between the two germline ends. The length of the CDR3 is 16 residues. Germline CDR1 and CDR2: SGHRS and YFSETQ. This chain's CDR3 is CASSQYSPRAKNIQYF. The CDR3 nucleotides are TGCGCCAGCAGCCAATACAGTCCCCGGGCCAAAAACATTCAGTACTTC.

This clonotype appeared a few times. This rearrangement joins TRBV3-1 to TRBJ1-1, with a tentative D call TRBD1 (6 bases). The CDR3 covers 12 residues. The V gene lost 4 bases and the J gene lost 7 bases, with 10 bases spanning the gap. Germline values: CDR1 LGHDT, CDR2 YNNKEL (reference sequence). The CDR3: CASSPRGREAFF. In DNA, the CDR3 is TGTGCCAGCAGCCCTCGGGGGCGTGAAGCTTTCTTT. Full variable domain (rest looked up from reference TRBV3-1 and TRBJ1-1): DTAVSQTPKYLVTQMGNDKSIKCEQNLGHDTMYWYKQDSKKFLKIMFSYNNKELIINETVPNRFSPKSPDKAHLNLHINSLELGDSAVYFCASSPRGREAFFGQGTRLTVV.

There are a few counts of this clonotype. The chain uses TRBV6-1 and TRBJ2-1; 11 bases map to TRBD2. The germline CDR1 and CDR2 sequences are MNHNS and SASEGT. CDR3 size: 14 residues. Unmatched junction bases numbered 5, after V lost 6 bases and J lost 7 bases. CDR3 residues: CASRLAGGRNEQFF. In DNA form, the CDR3 reads TGTGCCAGCAGGCTAGCGGGAGGACGGAATGAGCAGTTCTTC.

The chain joins TRBV27 to TRBJ2-2; the D gene is possibly TRBD2 (5 bases). CDR1 and CDR2 from the germline V gene are MNHEY and SMNVEV (reference sequence). Trimming removed 6 bases at V and 8 bases at J, with 10 bases between. This CDR3 spans 12 amino acids. The CDR3 spells CASSQRVGELFF. The CDR3 DNA is TGTGCCAGCAGCCAGAGGGTGGGGGAGCTGTTTTTT.

Concerning this clonotype itself: Possible read error: a much larger clone is one base away. CDR3 coding DNA: TGTGCCAGTCAGCTGTGGGGGGGCCGGAGCTACGAGCAGTACTTC. Protein: CASQLWGGRSYEQYF. The J gene is TRBJ2-7, the V gene TRBV7-2; TRBD2 is a possible D gene (7 bases). The V gene lost 9 bases and the J gene lost 3 bases, with 21 bases spanning the gap. From germline, CDR1 is SGHTA and CDR2 FQGNSA. This CDR3 has 15 residues.